This TCR beta chain comes out of a study of blood T cell repertoires in COVID-19. Germline V lookup: CDR1 MDHEN, CDR2 SYDVKM. CDR3 size: 13 residues. V dropped 5 bases and J dropped 6 bases, with 13 bases sitting between them. Recruitment covered about two dozen US areas and drew participants whose ages spanned roughly 18 to 100 years. Source study methods: Scientists estimated how many nucleated cells there were by amplifying reference gene primers. The repertoire was sequenced with immunoSEQ multiplex PCR; TCRdb's copy has only in-frame clones and lacks some. The V and J calls and clone size come from that table; D and trimming were worked out from the DNA. The sample has approximately 210,000 clones, 88% seen once. In its sample, this clone was seen a few times.

Sequences were obtained from PBMCs or T cells enriched from blood (not recorded which). The chain employs TRBV28 and TRBJ1-1; D not resolved. The clonotype originates from a woman aged 50 to 60 with acute COVID-19. DNA of the CDR3: TGTGCCAGCAGTCGGACTATTCGGGCTGAAGCTTTCTTT. Amino acids: CASSRTIRAEAFF. Based on the CDR3 plus reference TRBV28 and TRBJ1-1, the full variable domain is DVKVTQSSRYLVKRTGEKVFLECVQDMDHENMFWYRQDPGLGLRLIYFSYDVKMKEKGDIPEGYSVSREKKERFSLILESASTNQTSMYLCASSRTIRAEAFFGQGTRLTVV.